These 4 T cell receptor beta chains were sequenced from one sample in a study of cytomegalovirus exposure and HLA in healthy donors. The primer mix had 60 Vbeta and 13 Jbeta primers. Sequencing was performed with immunoSEQ multiplex PCR; in TCRdb, only in-frame clones are kept and a portion is missing. The sample has some 140,000 clones; more than 70% are singletons. Sequenced sample: PBMCs. These receptors were collected from a man aged 30 to 39 in good health and CMV-seronegative.

The CDR3 reads CASSDSAGATGELFF. CDR3 sequence (DNA): TGTGCCAGCAGTGACTCTGCGGGGGCCACCGGGGAGCTGTTTTTT. The chain joins TRBV6-4 to TRBJ2-2; the D gene is possibly TRBD2 (7 bases). The V end was cut by 0 bases, the J end by 4 bases, with 9 bases between. Germline CDR1 is MRHNA and CDR2 is SNTAGT. The CDR3 is 15 amino acids.

The genes are TRBV5-1 and TRBJ1-1; D perhaps matches TRBD1 (5 bases). V gave up 1 base and J gave up 4 bases, with 11 bases separating them. Germline V gives CDR1 SGHRS, CDR2 YFSETQ. This CDR3 has 14 amino acids. The CDR3 coding sequence is TGCGCCAGCAGCTTGCCCTTCCAGGGCACTGAAGCTTTCTTT. Protein product: CASSLPFQGTEAFF. Full variable domain (remainder filled in from reference TRBV5-1 and TRBJ1-1): KAGVTQTPRYLIKTRGQQVTLSCSPISGHRSVSWYQQTPGQGLQFLFEYFSETQRNKGNFPGRFSGRQFSNSRSEMNVSTLELGDSALYLCASSLPFQGTEAFFGQGTRLTVV.

The V call is TRBV6-6, the J call TRBJ1-4, with 9 nucleotides matching TRBD1. The CDR3 has 16 amino acids. V lost 5 bases to trimming and J lost 3 bases; unmatched junction nucleotides: 7. Germline loops: CDR1 MNHNY, CDR2 SVGAGI (reference sequence). This CDR3 reads CASSTGTGPSNEKLFF. The CDR3 DNA is TGTGCCAGCAGTACCGGGACAGGGCCATCTAATGAAAAACTGTTTTTT.

This clone was counted once. This chain links TRBV4-2 with TRBJ2-1, with D maybe TRBD2 (6 bases). The CDR3 spans 17 residues. Per germline, CDR1 LGHNA and CDR2 YNFKEQ. V was shortened by 0 bases and J by 8 bases, with 20 bases between the two germline ends. CDR3 sequence (DNA): TGTGCCAGCAGCCAAGACAGAGCAACGGGAGTTTGGGATGAGCAGTTCTTC. Translation: CASSQDRATGVWDEQFF.